These T cell receptor beta chains were read from a single sample in a study of blood T cell repertoires in COVID-19. Generated by immunoSEQ multiplex PCR, the TCRdb table keeps only in-frame clones and is missing some. Here the sample spans about 48,000 clones, about 85% being singletons. The sample taken for sequencing was peripheral blood. The receptors were gathered from a woman between 55 and 75 years old with acute or convalescent COVID-19. Each CDR3 is given with its conserved first and last residue. D genes are given only for firm matches. Some rows have no size entry. The others give once, few or many, or a class for an expanded clone.

j_gene,v_gene,abundance,d_gene,CDR3nt,CDR3aa
TRBJ1-1,TRBV12-3/TRBV12-4,once,.,TGTGCCAGCAGTTTGCAGGGGATCACTGAAGCTTTCTTT,CASSLQGITEAFF
TRBJ1-1,TRBV7-6,.,.,TGTGCCAGCAGCTTATCGTACTGGGGGGGCGCGAACACTGAAGCTTTCTTT,CASSLSYWGGANTEAFF
TRBJ1-2,TRBV6-2/TRBV6-3,.,TRBD1,TGTGCCAGCATCCCCTCGCGACAGGGACATGGCTACACCTTC,CASIPSRQGHGYTF
TRBJ2-3,TRBV15,.,TRBD2,TGTGCCACCAGGGGACTAGGGCTAGGAGATACGCAGTATTTT,CATRGLGLGDTQYF
TRBJ1-5,TRBV6-1,.,.,TGTGCCAGCAGTGAAATCCCGGGGAATCAGCCCCAGCATTTT,CASSEIPGNQPQHF
TRBJ1-5,TRBV19,few,TRBD1,TGTGCCAGTAGCACGGACAGGGGAACCCAGCCCCAGCATTTT,CASSTDRGTQPQHF
TRBJ2-3,TRBV6-1,.,.,TGTGCCAGCAGTGAAGGAGCTAGCGCCAATACAGATACGCAGTATTTT,CASSEGASANTDTQYF
TRBJ1-1,TRBV5-1,.,TRBD1,TGCGCCAGCAGCCCATGGACAGGGAAAGGGCCTGAAGCTTTCTTT,CASSPWTGKGPEAFF
TRBJ2-5,TRBV27,.,.,TGTGCCAGCAGTCGATTAGGCGAGGGGGGGGGTCACGGAGAGACCCAGTACTTC,CASSRLGEGGGHGETQYF
TRBJ2-3,TRBV5-8,.,.,TGTGCCAGCATCCGCCGCATGAGTGACACAGATACGCAGTATTTT,CASIRRMSDTDTQYF
TRBJ2-3,TRBV5-4,.,TRBD2,TGTGCCAGCAGCTTGAGGACTAGCGGGACAGATACGCAGTATTTT,CASSLRTSGTDTQYF
TRBJ2-5,TRBV5-4,.,TRBD2,TGTGCCAGCAGCTTGATGCTAGCGGGAGGGGAGACCCAGTACTTC,CASSLMLAGGETQYF
TRBJ2-5,TRBV5-1,.,TRBD2,TGCGCCAGCAGCCCCCAACTACTAGCGGGAGAAGAGACCCAGTACTTC,CASSPQLLAGEETQYF
TRBJ2-7,TRBV6-5,.,TRBD1,TGTGCCAGCAGCCGGACAGGCTCCTACGAGCAGTACTTC,CASSRTGSYEQYF
TRBJ2-1,TRBV19,.,TRBD1,TGTGCCAGTAGTTATTTAGGGGGCAGGGAGCAGTTCTTC,CASSYLGGREQFF
TRBJ2-5,TRBV7-2,.,.,TGTGCCAGCAGCAGAGTAGGGGGTCTAGAGACCCAGTACTTC,CASSRVGGLETQYF
TRBJ2-7,TRBV7-3,.,TRBD1,TGTGCCAGCAGCCCCGGGACAGGGGGGGAGCAGTACTTC,CASSPGTGGEQYF
TRBJ1-1,TRBV7-9,once,.,TGTGCCAGCAGCTTAGGGACAGCGAACACTGAAGCTTTCTTT,CASSLGTANTEAFF
TRBJ1-1,TRBV19,.,.,TGTGCCAGTAGTATCGGTTTGAGTGAAGCTTTCTTT,CASSIGLSEAFF
TRBJ1-4,TRBV5-6,.,.,TGTGCCAGCAGCTACCGGACAGCCCGGTCAACTAATGAAAAACTGTTTTTT,CASSYRTARSTNEKLFF
TRBJ2-7,TRBV12-3/TRBV12-4,.,.,TGTGCCAGCAGTTTCCGGGGTTACGAGCAGTACTTC,CASSFRGYEQYF
TRBJ1-1,TRBV5-1,.,.,TGCGCCAGCAGCTTGGACAGGGAAGAAATGAGCGCGAACACTGAAGCTTTCTTT,CASSLDREEMSANTEAFF
TRBJ1-4,TRBV14,.,.,TGTGCCAGCAGCCAAGTTCCGGGACTGTCTAATGAAAAACTGTTTTTT,CASSQVPGLSNEKLFF
TRBJ1-1,TRBV29-1,.,TRBD1,TGCAGCGTTGACAAGACAGGGAATGCTTTCTTT,CSVDKTGNAFF
TRBJ2-5,TRBV2,.,.,TGTGCCACTCCTACCGGACAGCCTGAAGAGACCCAGTACTTC,CATPTGQPEETQYF
TRBJ1-2,TRBV7-8,.,.,TGTGCCAGCAGCTTGGAATCAGGGGCGCAAGGCTACACCTTC,CASSLESGAQGYTF
TRBJ1-1,TRBV4-2,medium-sized,.,TGTGCCAGCAGCCTGGGGGGTGGAGGGAACACTGAAGCTTTCTTT,CASSLGGGGNTEAFF
TRBJ1-2,TRBV4-3,once,.,TGCGCCAGCAGCCAAGATCTAACAGGAATTAACTATGGCTACACCTTC,CASSQDLTGINYGYTF
TRBJ2-2,TRBV5-1,.,TRBD2,TGCGCCAGCAGCCGAGCGGGGAAGGACACCGGGGAGCTGTTTTTT,CASSRAGKDTGELFF
TRBJ1-2,TRBV11-1,.,TRBD1,TGTGCCAGCAGCTCGGACAGGGACGGCTACACCTTC,CASSSDRDGYTF
TRBJ2-3,TRBV9,.,.,TGTGCCAGCAGCGTCTATGACAGGGAGGCAGATACGCAGTATTTT,CASSVYDREADTQYF
TRBJ2-5,TRBV5-6,.,TRBD2,TGTGCCAGCAGCAATACCTTGCGGGGGAGGGCCTATGAGACCCAGTACTTC,CASSNTLRGRAYETQYF
TRBJ2-3,TRBV5-5,.,TRBD2,TGTGCCAGCAGCACGGCTGGGACTACTACTTCAGATACGCAGTATTTT,CASSTAGTTTSDTQYF
TRBJ2-5,TRBV5-1,.,.,TGCGCCAGCAGCTTGGCCTTTGAGACCCAGTACTTC,CASSLAFETQYF
TRBJ2-1,TRBV6-2/TRBV6-3,.,.,TGTGCCAGCAGTTACTCGAGCCTCGGCCAGGGGGGTATCTTC,CASSYSSLGQGGIF
TRBJ2-2,TRBV24-1,few,TRBD1,TGTGCCACCAGTGAGGCGGGACAGGCGAACACCGGGGAGCTGTTTTTT,CATSEAGQANTGELFF
TRBJ2-7,TRBV5-1,.,TRBD1,TGCGCCAGCAGCCTAGGGACAGGGGGTGACTACGAGCAGTACTTC,CASSLGTGGDYEQYF
TRBJ2-2,TRBV2,.,.,TGTGCCAGCATACAGGGACGGAACACCGGGGAGCTGTTTTTT,CASIQGRNTGELFF
TRBJ2-7,TRBV5-8,.,TRBD2,TGTGCCAGCACCCCCCGGGCAGCGGGAATCCCCAAGCAGTACTTC,CASTPRAAGIPKQYF
TRBJ1-4,TRBV6-1,.,.,TGTGCCAGCAGTGACGGGGAAAAACTGTTTTTT,CASSDGEKLFF
TRBJ2-2,TRBV19,.,.,TGTGCCAGTAGTCCCGGGGGGCCCGACACCGGGGAGCTGTTTTTT,CASSPGGPDTGELFF
TRBJ2-3,TRBV18,.,.,TGTGCCAGCTCACCTGGGACTGGCAGGGTGACAGATACGCAGTATTTT,CASSPGTGRVTDTQYF
TRBJ1-2,TRBV5-1,.,TRBD1,TGCGCCAGCAGCTTGACGGACAGGTTAAAAGGCTACACCTTC,CASSLTDRLKGYTF
TRBJ1-6,TRBV5-4,once,TRBD1,TGTGCCAGCAGCTCCGGGACAGGGAATAATTCACCCCTCCACTTT,CASSSGTGNNSPLHF
TRBJ1-1,TRBV19,.,TRBD1,TGTGCCAGTAGCCTTCGACAGGGGGCCTTCATGGACACTGAAGCTTTCTTT,CASSLRQGAFMDTEAFF
TRBJ2-1,TRBV11-3,.,.,TGTGCCAGCAGCTTAGAAGGACTATCGGCGAATGAGCAGTTCTTC,CASSLEGLSANEQFF
TRBJ1-2,TRBV2,.,.,TGTGCCAGCAGTGCCTCCCGGGCAGAAGGGAGCGGCTACACCTTC,CASSASRAEGSGYTF
TRBJ2-1,TRBV7-2,few,.,TGTGCCAGCAGCTTAGCGGGGGGAAGGAATGAGCAGTTCTTC,CASSLAGGRNEQFF
TRBJ1-1,TRBV19,few,.,TGTGCCAGTAGTGTCTATAATCTGATAGGGAGAGCCCCTGAAGCTTTCTTT,CASSVYNLIGRAPEAFF
TRBJ1-2,TRBV6-5,.,.,TGTGCCAGCAGTACCCCTCAGGGAGGCTACACCTTC,CASSTPQGGYTF
TRBJ1-2,TRBV5-1,.,.,TGCGCCAGCAGCTTGGGAACAGTAGCTAACTATGGCTACACCTTC,CASSLGTVANYGYTF
TRBJ2-2,TRBV14,.,.,TGTGCCAGCAGCCAAGTGAAAGGGGAAGCCGGGGAGCTGTTTTTT,CASSQVKGEAGELFF
TRBJ1-2,TRBV25-1,.,.,TGTGCCAGCAGTGTTAACAGGGACTATGGCTACACCTTC,CASSVNRDYGYTF
TRBJ1-1,TRBV25-1,once,.,TGTGCCAGCAGTGAATCGGGGAACACTGAAGCTTTCTTT,CASSESGNTEAFF
TRBJ1-1,TRBV5-1,few,.,TGCGCCAGCAGCCCACTTGACACGAACACTGAAGCTTTCTTT,CASSPLDTNTEAFF